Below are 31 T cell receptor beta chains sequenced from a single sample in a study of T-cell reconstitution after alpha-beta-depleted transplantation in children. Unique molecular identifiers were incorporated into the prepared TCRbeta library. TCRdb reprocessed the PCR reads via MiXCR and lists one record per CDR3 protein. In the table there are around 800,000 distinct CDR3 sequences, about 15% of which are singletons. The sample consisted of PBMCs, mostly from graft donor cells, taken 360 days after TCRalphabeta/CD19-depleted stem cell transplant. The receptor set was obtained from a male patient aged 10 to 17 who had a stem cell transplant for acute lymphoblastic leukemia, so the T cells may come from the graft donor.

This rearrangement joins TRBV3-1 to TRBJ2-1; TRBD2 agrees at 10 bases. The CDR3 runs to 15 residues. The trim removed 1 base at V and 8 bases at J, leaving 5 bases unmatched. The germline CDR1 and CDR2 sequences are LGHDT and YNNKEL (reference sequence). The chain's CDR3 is CASSQGSSGSDEQFF. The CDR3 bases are TGTGCCAGCAGCCAAGGTTCTAGCGGGAGCGATGAGCAGTTCTTC.

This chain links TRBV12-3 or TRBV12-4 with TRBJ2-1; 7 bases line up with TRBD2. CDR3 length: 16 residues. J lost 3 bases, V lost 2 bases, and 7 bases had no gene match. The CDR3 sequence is CASSLYQAGVYNEQFF. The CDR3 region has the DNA TGTGCCAGCAGTTTATATCAGGCGGGGGTCTACAATGAGCAGTTCTTC.

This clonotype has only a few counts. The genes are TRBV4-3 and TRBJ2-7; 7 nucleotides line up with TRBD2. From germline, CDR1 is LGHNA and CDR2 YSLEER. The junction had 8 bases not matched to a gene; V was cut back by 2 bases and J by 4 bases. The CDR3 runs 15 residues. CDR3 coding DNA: TGCGCCAGCAGCCAACAGCTAGCGGAGGGGTACGAGCAGTACTTC. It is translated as CASSQQLAEGYEQYF.

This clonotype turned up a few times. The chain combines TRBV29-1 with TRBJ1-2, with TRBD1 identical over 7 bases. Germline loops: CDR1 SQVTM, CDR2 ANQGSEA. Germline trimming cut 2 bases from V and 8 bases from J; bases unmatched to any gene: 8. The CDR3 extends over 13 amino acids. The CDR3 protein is CSVERAGGIGYTF. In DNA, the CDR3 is TGCAGCGTTGAAAGGGCAGGGGGAATCGGCTACACCTTC.

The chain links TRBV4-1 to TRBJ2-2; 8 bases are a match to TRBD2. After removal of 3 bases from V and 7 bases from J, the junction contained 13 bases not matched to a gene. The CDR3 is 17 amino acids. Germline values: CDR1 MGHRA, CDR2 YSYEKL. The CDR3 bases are TGCGCCAGCAGCCACCCCCTTAGCGGGAAAGGGGGCGGGGAGCTGTTTTTT. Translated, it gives CASSHPLSGKGGGELFF.

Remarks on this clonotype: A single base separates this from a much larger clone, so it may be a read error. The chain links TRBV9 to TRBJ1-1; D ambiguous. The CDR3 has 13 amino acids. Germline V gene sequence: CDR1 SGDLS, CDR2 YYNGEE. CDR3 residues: CASSENKNAEAFF. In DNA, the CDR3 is TGTGCCAGCAGCGAAAATAAGAACGCTGAAGCTTTCTTT.

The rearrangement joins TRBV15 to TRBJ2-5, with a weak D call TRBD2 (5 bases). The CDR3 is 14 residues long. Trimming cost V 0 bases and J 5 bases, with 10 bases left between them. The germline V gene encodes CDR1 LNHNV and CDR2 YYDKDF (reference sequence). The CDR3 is CATSRDGLAETQYF. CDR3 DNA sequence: TGTGCCACCAGCAGAGATGGACTCGCGGAGACCCAGTACTTC.

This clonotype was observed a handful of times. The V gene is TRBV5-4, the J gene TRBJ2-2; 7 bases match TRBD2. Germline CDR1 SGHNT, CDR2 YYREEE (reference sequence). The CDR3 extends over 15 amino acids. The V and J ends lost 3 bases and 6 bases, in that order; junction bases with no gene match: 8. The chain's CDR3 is CASSSQGRVAGELFF. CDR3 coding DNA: TGTGCCAGCAGCTCTCAAGGGAGGGTTGCCGGGGAGCTGTTTTTT.

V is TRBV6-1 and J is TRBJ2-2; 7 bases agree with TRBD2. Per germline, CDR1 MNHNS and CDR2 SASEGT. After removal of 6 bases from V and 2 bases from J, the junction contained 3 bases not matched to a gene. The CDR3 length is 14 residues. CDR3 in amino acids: CASRGEGNTGELFF. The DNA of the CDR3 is TGTGCCAGCAGAGGGGAGGGAAACACCGGGGAGCTGTTTTTT.

CDR3 loop: CSASPPGLALEQYF. For the CDR3, the DNA is TGCAGTGCTAGCCCCCCGGGACTAGCTCTCGAGCAGTACTTC. V and J are TRBV20-1 and TRBJ2-7; 9 nucleotides line up with TRBD2. CDR1 is DFQATT and CDR2 is SNEGSKA in the germline V gene (reference sequence). J was trimmed by 6 bases and V by 3 bases; bases with no gene match: 9. The CDR3 consists of 14 residues.

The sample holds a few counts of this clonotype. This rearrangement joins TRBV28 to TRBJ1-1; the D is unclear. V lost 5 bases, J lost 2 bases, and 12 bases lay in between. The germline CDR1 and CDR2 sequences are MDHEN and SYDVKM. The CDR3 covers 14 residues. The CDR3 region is CASSPASINTEAFF. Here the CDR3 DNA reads TGTGCCAGCAGTCCAGCATCGATCAACACTGAAGCTTTCTTT. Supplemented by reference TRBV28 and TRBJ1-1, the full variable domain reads DVKVTQSSRYLVKRTGEKVFLECVQDMDHENMFWYRQDPGLGLRLIYFSYDVKMKEKGDIPEGYSVSREKKERFSLILESASTNQTSMYLCASSPASINTEAFFGQGTRLTVV.

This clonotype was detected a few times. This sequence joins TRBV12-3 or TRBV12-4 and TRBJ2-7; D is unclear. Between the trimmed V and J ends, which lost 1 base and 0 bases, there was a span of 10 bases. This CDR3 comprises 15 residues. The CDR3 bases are TGTGCCAGCAGTTTAGGGGCGTCTCCCTCCTACGAGCAGTACTTC. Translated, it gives CASSLGASPSYEQYF.

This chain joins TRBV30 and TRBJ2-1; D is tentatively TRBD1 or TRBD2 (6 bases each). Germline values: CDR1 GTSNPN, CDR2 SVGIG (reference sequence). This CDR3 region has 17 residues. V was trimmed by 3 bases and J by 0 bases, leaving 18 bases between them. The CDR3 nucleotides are TGTGCCTGGAGAGGAGGGGGAGTCGGGGCCTCCTACAATGAGCAGTTCTTC. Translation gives CAWRGGGVGASYNEQFF.

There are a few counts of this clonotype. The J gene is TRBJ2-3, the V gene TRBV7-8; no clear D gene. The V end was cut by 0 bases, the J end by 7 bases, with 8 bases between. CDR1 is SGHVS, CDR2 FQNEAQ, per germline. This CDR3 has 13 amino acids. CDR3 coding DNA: TGTGCCAGCAGCTTAGCGCCCTCGTATACGCAGTATTTT. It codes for CASSLAPSYTQYF.

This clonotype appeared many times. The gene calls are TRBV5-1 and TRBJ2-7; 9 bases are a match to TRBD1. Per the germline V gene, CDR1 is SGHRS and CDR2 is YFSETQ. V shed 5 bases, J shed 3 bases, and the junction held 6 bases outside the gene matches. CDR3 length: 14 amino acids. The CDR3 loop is CASSGTGILYEQYF. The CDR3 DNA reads TGCGCCAGCAGTGGGACAGGGATCCTCTACGAGCAGTACTTC.

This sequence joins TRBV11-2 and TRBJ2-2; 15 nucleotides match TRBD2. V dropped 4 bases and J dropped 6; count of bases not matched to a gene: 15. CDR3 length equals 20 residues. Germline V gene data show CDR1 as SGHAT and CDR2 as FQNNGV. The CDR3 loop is CASSWGLAGGITVMPGELFF. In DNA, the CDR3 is TGTGCCAGCAGCTGGGGACTAGCGGGAGGAATAACTGTGATGCCCGGGGAGCTGTTTTTT.

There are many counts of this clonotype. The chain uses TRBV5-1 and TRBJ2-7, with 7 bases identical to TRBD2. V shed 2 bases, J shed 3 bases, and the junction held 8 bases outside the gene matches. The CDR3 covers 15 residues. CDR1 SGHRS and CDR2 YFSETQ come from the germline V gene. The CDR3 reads CASSFRFSGYYEQYF. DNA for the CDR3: TGCGCCAGCAGCTTCCGTTTTAGCGGGTACTACGAGCAGTACTTC. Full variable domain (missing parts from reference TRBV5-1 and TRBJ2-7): KAGVTQTPRYLIKTRGQQVTLSCSPISGHRSVSWYQQTPGQGLQFLFEYFSETQRNKGNFPGRFSGRQFSNSRSEMNVSTLELGDSALYLCASSFRFSGYYEQYFGPGTRLTVT.

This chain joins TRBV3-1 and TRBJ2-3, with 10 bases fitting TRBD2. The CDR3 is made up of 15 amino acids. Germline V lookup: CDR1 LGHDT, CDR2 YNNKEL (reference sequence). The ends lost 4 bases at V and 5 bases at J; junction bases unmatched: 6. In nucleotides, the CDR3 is TGTGCCAGCAGCCCCTATAGCGGGAGGTTAGATACGCAGTATTTT. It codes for CASSPYSGRLDTQYF.

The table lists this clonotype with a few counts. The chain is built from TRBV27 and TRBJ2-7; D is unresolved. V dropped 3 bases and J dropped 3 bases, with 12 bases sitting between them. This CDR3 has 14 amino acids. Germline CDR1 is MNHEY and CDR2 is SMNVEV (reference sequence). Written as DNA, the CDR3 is TGTGCCAGCAGTTTCGTAGGTATTAGCTACGAGCAGTACTTC. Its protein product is CASSFVGISYEQYF.

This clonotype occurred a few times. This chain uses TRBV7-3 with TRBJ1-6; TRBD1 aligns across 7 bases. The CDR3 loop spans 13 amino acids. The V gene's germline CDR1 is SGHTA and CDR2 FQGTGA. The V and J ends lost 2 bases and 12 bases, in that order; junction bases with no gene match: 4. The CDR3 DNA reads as TGTGCCAGCAGCTTACCGGGACAGCTACCCCTCCACTTT. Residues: CASSLPGQLPLHF.

In DNA, the CDR3 is TGTGCCAGCAGTGAAGCGCTTCAGGCTAGCGGGAGGAACGAGCAGTACTTC. Translating it yields CASSEALQASGRNEQYF. V gene TRBV2 combines with J gene TRBJ2-7, with 11 nucleotides matching TRBD2. Losses at the gene ends were 0 bases for V and 5 bases for J; bases not matched to a gene: 9. Germline V lookup: CDR1 SNHLY, CDR2 FYNNEI. This CDR3 contains 17 residues.

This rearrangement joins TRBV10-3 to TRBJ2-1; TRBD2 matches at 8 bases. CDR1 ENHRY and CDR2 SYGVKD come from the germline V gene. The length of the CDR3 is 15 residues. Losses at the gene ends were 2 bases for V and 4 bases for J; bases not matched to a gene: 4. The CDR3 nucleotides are TGTGCCATCAGTGAGAGGCTAGCGGGTTACAATGAGCAGTTCTTC. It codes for CAISERLAGYNEQFF.

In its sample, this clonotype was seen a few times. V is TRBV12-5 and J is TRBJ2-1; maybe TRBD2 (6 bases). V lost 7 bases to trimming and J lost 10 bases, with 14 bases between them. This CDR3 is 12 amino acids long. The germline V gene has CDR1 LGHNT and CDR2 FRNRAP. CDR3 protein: CASAWGLTEQFF. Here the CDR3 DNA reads TGTGCTAGTGCCTGGGGACTGACGGAGCAGTTCTTC.

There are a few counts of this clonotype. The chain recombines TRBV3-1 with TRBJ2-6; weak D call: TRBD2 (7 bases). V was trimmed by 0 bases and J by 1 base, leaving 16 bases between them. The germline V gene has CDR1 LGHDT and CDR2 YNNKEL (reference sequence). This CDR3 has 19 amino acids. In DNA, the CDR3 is TGTGCCAGCAGCCAAGATCTGGCGGGGGCGGCTTCTGGGGCCAACGTCCTGACTTTC. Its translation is CASSQDLAGAASGANVLTF.

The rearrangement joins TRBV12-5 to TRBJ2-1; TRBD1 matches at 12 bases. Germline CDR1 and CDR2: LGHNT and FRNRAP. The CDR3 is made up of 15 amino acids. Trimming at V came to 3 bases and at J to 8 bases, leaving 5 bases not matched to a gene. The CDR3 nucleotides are TGTGCTAGTGGTTTTGGGACAGGGGGCGGCGATGAGCAGTTCTTC. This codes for CASGFGTGGGDEQFF.

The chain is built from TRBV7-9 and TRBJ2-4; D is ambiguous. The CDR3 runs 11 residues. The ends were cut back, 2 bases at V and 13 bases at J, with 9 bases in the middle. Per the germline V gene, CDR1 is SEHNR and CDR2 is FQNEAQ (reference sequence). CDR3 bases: TGTGCCAGCAGCTTAAATCTCTTCCAGTACTTC. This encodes CASSLNLFQYF.

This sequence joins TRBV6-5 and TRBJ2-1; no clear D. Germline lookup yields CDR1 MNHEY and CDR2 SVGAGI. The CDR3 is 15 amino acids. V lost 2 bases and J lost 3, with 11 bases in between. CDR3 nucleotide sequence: TGTGCCAGCAGTTACCGCGGCGGTAACTACAATGAGCAGTTCTTC. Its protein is CASSYRGGNYNEQFF.

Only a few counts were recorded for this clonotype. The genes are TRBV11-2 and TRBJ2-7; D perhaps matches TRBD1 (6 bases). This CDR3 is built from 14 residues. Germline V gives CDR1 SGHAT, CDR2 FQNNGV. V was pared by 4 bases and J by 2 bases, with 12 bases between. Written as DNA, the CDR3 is TGTGCCAGCAGCTCTATAGACAGGCCCTACGAGCAGTACTTC. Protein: CASSSIDRPYEQYF.

This CDR3 reads CASSHGTGMNTEAFF. CDR3 in DNA: TGTGCCAGCAGCCACGGGACAGGGATGAACACTGAAGCTTTCTTT. The chain uses TRBV11-1 and TRBJ1-1; TRBD1 matches at 9 bases. Trimming took 5 bases from V and 0 from J; bases not matched to a gene: 4. Germline CDR1 SGHAT, CDR2 FQDESV (reference sequence). CDR3 size: 15 residues. The whole variable domain, filled in from reference TRBV11-1 and TRBJ1-1, reads EAEVAQSPRYKITEKSQAVAFWCDPISGHATLYWYRQILGQGPELLVQFQDESVVDDSQLPKDRFSAERLKGVDSTLKIQPAELGDSAMYLCASSHGTGMNTEAFFGQGTRLTVV.

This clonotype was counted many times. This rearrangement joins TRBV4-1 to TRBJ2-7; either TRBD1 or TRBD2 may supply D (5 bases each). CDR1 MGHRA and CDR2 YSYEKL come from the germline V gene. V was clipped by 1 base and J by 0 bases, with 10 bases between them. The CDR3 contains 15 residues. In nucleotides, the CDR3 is TGCGCCAGCAGCCAAGTTGAGGGGAGCTCCTACGAGCAGTACTTC. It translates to CASSQVEGSSYEQYF.

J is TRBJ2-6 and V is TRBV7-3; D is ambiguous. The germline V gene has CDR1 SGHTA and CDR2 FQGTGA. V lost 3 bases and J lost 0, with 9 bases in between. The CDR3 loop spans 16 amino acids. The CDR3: CASSFLGPSGANVLTF. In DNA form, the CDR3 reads TGTGCCAGCAGCTTTCTGGGTCCCTCTGGGGCCAACGTCCTGACTTTC.